These T cell receptor beta chains were read from a single sample in a study of T-cell memory formation after mild COVID-19. TCRdb reanalysed the 5' RACE reads using MiXCR and keeps one entry per CDR3 protein. This sample has more than 300,000 distinct CDR3 sequences, with approximately 14% found just once. The sample was PBMCs or a T cell subset sorted from them (not recorded which). The origin of the receptors is a man in his late teens or twenties who had mild COVID-19 (a few samples of this study predate the infection). Cell type and time point are not known. CDR3s include the opening cysteine and the closing phenylalanine or tryptophan. The order of the fields is J gene, clone size, V gene, D gene, CDR3 protein, CDR3 DNA. D genes are given only for firm matches. Clone size is shown for a subset of rows, as once, few, many or a class of expanded clone.

J: TRBJ2-7; size: many; V: TRBV7-2; D: TRBD2; CDR3: CASSPMGGTLGYEQYF; DNA: TGTGCCAGCAGCCCGATGGGGGGGACCCTCGGGTACGAGCAGTACTTC
J: TRBJ2-3; size: many; V: TRBV24-1; D: TRBD1; CDR3: CATSEGGAVTDTQYF; DNA: TGTGCCACCAGTGAAGGGGGCGCGGTAACAGATACGCAGTATTTT
J: TRBJ2-6; size: few; V: TRBV12-3/TRBV12-4; D: -; CDR3: CASSREGSGANVLTF; DNA: TGTGCCAGCAGTAGAGAGGGGTCCGGGGCCAACGTCCTGACTTTC
J: TRBJ2-6; size: -; V: TRBV7-2; D: -; CDR3: CASSFWAISGANVLTF; DNA: TGTGCCAGCAGCTTTTGGGCCATCTCTGGGGCCAACGTCCTGACTTTC
J: TRBJ2-2; size: few; V: TRBV5-8; D: TRBD1; CDR3: CASSLGDRWTGELFF; DNA: TGTGCCAGCAGCTTGGGGGACAGGTGGACCGGGGAGCTGTTTTTT
J: TRBJ1-3; size: -; V: TRBV5-1; D: -; CDR3: CASSSGGAGNTIYF; DNA: TGCGCCAGCAGCTCCGGGGGGGCTGGAAACACCATATATTTT
J: TRBJ2-1; size: few; V: TRBV7-2; D: TRBD2; CDR3: CASSLAGLARSEQFF; DNA: TGTGCCAGCAGCTTAGCAGGACTAGCGCGCAGCGAGCAGTTCTTC
J: TRBJ1-1; size: -; V: TRBV7-9; D: -; CDR3: CASSPVTEAFF; DNA: TGTGCCAGCAGCCCCGTAACTGAAGCTTTCTTT
J: TRBJ2-2; size: many; V: TRBV23-1; D: TRBD2; CDR3: CAPSGGTGELFF; DNA: TGCGCCCCCAGCGGGGGAACCGGGGAGCTGTTTTTT
J: TRBJ1-1; size: -; V: TRBV4-3; D: -; CDR3: CASSPHLWVSTEAFF; DNA: TGCGCCAGCAGCCCCCATCTCTGGGTTTCCACTGAAGCTTTCTTT
J: TRBJ1-5; size: few; V: TRBV28; D: -; CDR3: CASNPYGRSGQPQHF; DNA: TGTGCCAGCAATCCCTACGGGCGTTCGGGACAGCCCCAGCATTTT
J: TRBJ2-3; size: many; V: TRBV7-9; D: TRBD2; CDR3: CASSQRRGGQTDTQYF; DNA: TGTGCCAGCAGCCAGAGGCGGGGGGGCCAAACAGATACGCAGTATTTT
J: TRBJ2-1; size: few; V: TRBV5-1; D: -; CDR3: CASSFGIRDSYNEQFF; DNA: TGCGCCAGCAGCTTTGGCATCCGGGACTCCTACAATGAGCAGTTCTTC
J: TRBJ1-5; size: many; V: TRBV6-5; D: TRBD1; CDR3: CASKGTGHQPQHF; DNA: TGTGCCAGCAAGGGGACAGGGCATCAGCCCCAGCATTTT
J: TRBJ2-7; size: few; V: TRBV11-2; D: -; CDR3: CASSLLSRGASYEQYF; DNA: TGTGCCAGCAGCTTACTTTCCCGGGGGGCTTCTTACGAGCAGTACTTC
J: TRBJ2-1; size: -; V: TRBV6-2/TRBV6-3; D: -; CDR3: CASSYGLLARGGNEQFF; DNA: TGTGCCAGCAGTTACGGGCTACTAGCCCGGGGTGGCAATGAGCAGTTCTTC
J: TRBJ2-4; size: many; V: TRBV25-1; D: -; CDR3: CASRRAAKVYF; DNA: TGTGCCAGCAGAAGGGCCGCAAAAGTCTACTTC
J: TRBJ2-3; size: -; V: TRBV14; D: -; CDR3: CASSPPPASYADTQYF; DNA: TGTGCCAGCAGCCCGCCGCCGGCGTCTTACGCAGATACGCAGTATTTT
J: TRBJ2-5; size: few; V: TRBV5-1; D: -; CDR3: CASSSRAGPRTQYF; DNA: TGCGCCAGCAGCTCCCGGGCGGGGCCCCGGACCCAGTACTTC
J: TRBJ2-2; size: few; V: TRBV5-1; D: -; CDR3: CASRTGASNTGELFF; DNA: TGCGCCAGCCGAACCGGGGCGTCGAACACCGGGGAGCTGTTTTTT
J: TRBJ2-3; size: few; V: TRBV10-1; D: TRBD2; CDR3: CASSESIVAGGPTDTQYF; DNA: TGCGCCAGCAGTGAGTCAATAGTAGCGGGGGGGCCTACAGATACGCAGTATTTT
J: TRBJ1-1; size: -; V: TRBV7-9; D: TRBD1; CDR3: CASSATGTGGAGNTEAFF; DNA: TGTGCCAGCAGCGCGACCGGGACAGGGGGCGCCGGGAACACTGAAGCTTTCTTT
J: TRBJ2-2; size: many; V: TRBV7-6; D: -; CDR3: CASSLNIGDTAGELFF; DNA: TGTGCCAGCAGCTTAAATATTGGGGACACGGCCGGGGAGCTGTTTTTT
J: TRBJ1-1; size: -; V: TRBV10-3; D: -; CDR3: CAVQVSTEAFF; DNA: TGTGCCGTACAGGTTAGCACTGAAGCTTTCTTT
J: TRBJ2-1; size: many; V: TRBV10-3; D: -; CDR3: CAISESKTYYNEQFF; DNA: TGTGCCATCAGTGAGTCCAAGACATATTACAATGAGCAGTTCTTC
J: TRBJ2-5; size: -; V: TRBV18; D: TRBD2; CDR3: CASSPPGLEETQYF; DNA: TGTGCCAGCTCACCACCGGGACTAGAAGAGACCCAGTACTTC
J: TRBJ2-5; size: many; V: TRBV7-7; D: -; CDR3: CASSGVGRDGTQYF; DNA: TGTGCCAGCTCAGGAGTGGGCAGGGACGGGACCCAGTACTTC
J: TRBJ2-3; size: few; V: TRBV20-1; D: -; CDR3: CSAPRAGPWGTDTQYF; DNA: TGCAGTGCCCCCCGGGCTGGGCCCTGGGGCACAGATACGCAGTATTTT
J: TRBJ2-2; size: few; V: TRBV20-1; D: TRBD2; CDR3: CSARSGDSTGELFF; DNA: TGCAGTGCTAGGAGCGGGGACTCCACCGGGGAGCTGTTTTTT
J: TRBJ1-1; size: many; V: TRBV10-3; D: -; CDR3: CAISDIPEPNTEAFF; DNA: TGTGCCATCAGTGACATCCCGGAACCGAACACTGAAGCTTTCTTT
J: TRBJ2-2; size: -; V: TRBV5-1; D: -; CDR3: CASSLDRHTGELFF; DNA: TGCGCCAGCAGCTTGGACAGACACACCGGGGAGCTGTTTTTT
J: TRBJ1-2; size: few; V: TRBV7-2; D: -; CDR3: CASSFRGPGNYGYTF; DNA: TGTGCCAGCAGCTTTAGGGGCCCTGGAAACTATGGCTACACCTTC
J: TRBJ1-1; size: few; V: TRBV6-6; D: TRBD1; CDR3: CASRPDRGNTEAFF; DNA: TGTGCCAGCAGACCGGACAGGGGGAACACTGAAGCTTTCTTT